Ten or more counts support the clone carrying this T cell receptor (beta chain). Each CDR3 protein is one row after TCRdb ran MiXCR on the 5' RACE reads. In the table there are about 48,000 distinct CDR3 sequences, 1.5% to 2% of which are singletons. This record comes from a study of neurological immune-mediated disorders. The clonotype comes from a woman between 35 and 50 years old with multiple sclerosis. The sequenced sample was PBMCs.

The CDR3 nucleotides read TGTGCCATCAGTCACGGGCAGGCCGATGAGCAGTTCTTC. This gives the protein CAISHGQADEQFF. The chain recombines TRBV10-3 with TRBJ2-1, with D hard to call. Trimming removed 5 bases from V and 8 bases from J, with 13 bases in between. CDR1 is ENHRY, CDR2 SYGVKD, per germline. The length of the CDR3 is 13 residues.